This is a list of T cell receptor beta chains from one sample in a study of blood T cell repertoires in COVID-19. Method: immunoSEQ multiplex PCR; TCRdb's copy keeps in-frame clones and lacks some. The table includes under 550,000 clones, 80% to 90% detected once. What was sequenced was peripheral blood. The receptors originated from a man aged 18 to 29 with COVID-19, enrolled during active disease. The CDR3 runs from the conserved cysteine through the conserved F or W. The size entry is marked missing in some rows and otherwise reads once, few, many or a size class.

j_call v_call clone_size cdr3_aa
TRBJ2-3 TRBV5-4 NA CASTNQGGGDTQYF
TRBJ2-1 TRBV3-1/TRBV3-2 NA CASSQRESEQFF
TRBJ2-3 TRBV13 NA CASSQQGGGTDTQYF
TRBJ2-1 TRBV19 NA CASSIGQGHNEQFF
TRBJ2-5 TRBV24-1 NA CATSDFGGTGGWQETQYF
TRBJ2-1 TRBV7-2 NA CASSAGLASNEQFF
TRBJ2-1 TRBV24-1 NA CATSDRTSGRTQKQFF
TRBJ1-6 TRBV27 NA CASTYQQGGSPLHF
TRBJ2-5 TRBV5-6 NA CASSFYQGAGETQYF
TRBJ2-1 TRBV19 once CASKVVGTDNEQFF
TRBJ2-5 TRBV18 NA CASSPRGTSQETQYF
TRBJ2-3 TRBV5-1 NA CASSLGPPGPGQSTDTQYF
TRBJ2-7 TRBV21-1 NA CASSKEGRDRGGEQYF
TRBJ1-2 TRBV6-5 NA CASSTQWGGSVYTF
TRBJ2-5 TRBV15 NA CATSTWGLAGSETQYF
TRBJ2-7 TRBV6-5 NA CASSAGQDLREQYF
TRBJ2-1 TRBV4-1 NA CASRDRVGNEQFF
TRBJ1-4 TRBV5-4 NA CASSRDNRGVDEKLFF
TRBJ1-4 TRBV27 NA CASSLSGTAPGEKLFF
TRBJ2-3 TRBV6-4 NA CASSEWGAGADTQYF
TRBJ1-6 TRBV30 once CAWGGRDNSPLHF
TRBJ2-7 TRBV14 once CASSSQNYEQYF
TRBJ1-1 TRBV13 NA CASSTRTTRVTEAFF
TRBJ2-7 TRBV7-8 NA CASSLLAGEAEQYF
TRBJ2-7 TRBV19 NA CASGQGTYEQYF
TRBJ1-2 TRBV24-1 NA CATSDNRQYGYTF
TRBJ2-3 TRBV5-6 once CASSLGGQVTDTQYF
TRBJ2-7 TRBV7-9 NA CASSSAQDTSYEQYF
TRBJ1-2 TRBV9 NA CASSGGRAKQNGYTF
TRBJ2-4 TRBV10-2 NA CASGQGVAKNIQYF
TRBJ2-3 TRBV4-1 NA CASSQRTGGRTDTQYF
TRBJ1-5 TRBV6-2/TRBV6-3 NA CASSRTHQRQGGNQPQHF
TRBJ1-1 TRBV2 NA CASSRNQQHTEAFF
TRBJ1-2 TRBV9 NA CASHRTGYGYTF
TRBJ1-6 TRBV5-6 NA CASSLQEYSPLHF
TRBJ2-2 TRBV23-1 NA CASRPQSGTGELFF
TRBJ2-5 TRBV7-2 NA CASSFWEVPTQYF
TRBJ2-4 TRBV5-1 NA CASSATGGTKNIQYF
TRBJ2-2 TRBV5-8 NA CASSFYRVGGELFF
TRBJ1-1 TRBV19 NA CASSTYRDTEAFF
TRBJ2-3 TRBV5-1 NA CASSWRLAGEGSTDTQYF
TRBJ2-1 TRBV24-1 NA CATSDLRGGEQFF
TRBJ2-7 TRBV29-1 NA CSVEDPAGSYEQYF
TRBJ2-7 TRBV18 NA CASSLGGIEQYF
TRBJ2-2 TRBV6-5 NA CASTEPGGLAGELFF
TRBJ1-2 TRBV4-2 NA CASSPVQVTNYGYTF
TRBJ2-6 TRBV19 NA CATSSGRYSGANVLTF
TRBJ1-1 TRBV6-5 NA CASSYRTVNTEAFF
TRBJ2-2 TRBV14 NA CASSRLPPGELFF
TRBJ2-2 TRBV28 NA CASSGWTTASFSGELFF
TRBJ1-5 TRBV2 NA CASTWDRLSNQPQHF
TRBJ1-6 TRBV4-1 NA CASSQRETGGSPLHF
TRBJ1-4 TRBV19 NA CASRTGRATNEKLFF
TRBJ1-3 TRBV19 NA CASKKGQATGDTIYF
TRBJ2-5 TRBV5-6 NA CASSLTGEETQYF